The 28 T cell receptor beta chains given below trace back to one sample, sequenced in a study of blood T cells in healthy people across ages. Through a sample-barcoded 5' primer and a J-beta primer mix, a second PCR was run for roughly 6 to 11 cycles. TCRdb fed the 5' RACE reads into MiXCR, producing one record per CDR3 protein. The sample lists about 1.4 million distinct CDR3 sequences, approximately 59% occurring once. Sequencing was done on a sample of blood. The receptors shown here come from a man younger than 30 in good health.

CDR3 bases: TGTGCCAGCAGTTCGAGCGGGACACCCTATGGCTACACCTTC. Protein sequence: CASSSSGTPYGYTF. The V call is TRBV27, the J call TRBJ1-2, with a tentative D call TRBD1 (6 bases). V shed 4 bases and J shed 4 bases, with 13 bases lying between them. The CDR3 extends over 14 amino acids. Germline V gene data show CDR1 as MNHEY and CDR2 as SMNVEV (reference sequence).

This clonotype has only a few counts. This chain uses TRBV5-1 with TRBJ2-7; a weak D match, TRBD2 (6 bases). The CDR3 covers 13 residues. Trimming took off 7 bases at V and 0 bases at J, with 11 bases between the two ends. Germline loops: CDR1 SGHRS, CDR2 YFSETQ. As DNA, the CDR3 is TGCGCCAGCCGGTGGGAGGCCTCCTACGAGCAGTACTTC. Residues: CASRWEASYEQYF.

As DNA, the CDR3 is TGTGCCAGCAGTCAGTATCGGAGCAATCAGCCCCAGCATTTT. It codes for CASSQYRSNQPQHF. V usage is TRBV6-5 and J usage is TRBJ1-5, with unresolved D. Trimming removed 5 bases from V and 1 base from J, with 9 bases in between. In germline, CDR1 is MNHEY, CDR2 SVGAGI. The CDR3 sequence is 14 residues long.

V and J are TRBV6-1 and TRBJ1-5; maybe TRBD1 (5 bases). The V end lost 1 base, the J end lost 3 bases, and 10 bases lay between the germline ends. The CDR3 has 15 residues. Germline loops: CDR1 MNHNS, CDR2 SASEGT. The CDR3 DNA reads as TGTGCCAGCAGTGAAGGCAGGGTTGACAATCAGCCCCAGCATTTT. This sequence encodes CASSEGRVDNQPQHF.

This chain links TRBV6-5 with TRBJ2-1; the D is unclear. CDR3 length equals 16 residues. Deletions cut 0 bases from V and 6 bases from J, with 15 bases between. From germline, CDR1 is MNHEY and CDR2 SVGAGI. As DNA, the CDR3 is TGTGCCAGCAGTTACTCCGCGGCAGTCGACATCAATGAGCAGTTCTTC. Translation gives CASSYSAAVDINEQFF.

The rearrangement links TRBV2 to TRBJ2-2, with a possible D match to TRBD1 (5 bases). The germline V and J ends were trimmed by 2 bases and 3 bases, with 10 bases remaining between them. The germline V gene has CDR1 SNHLY and CDR2 FYNNEI. This CDR3 contains 15 residues. CDR3 sequence reads: CASSERRTHTGELFF. The CDR3 region has the DNA TGTGCCAGCAGTGAAAGACGGACACACACCGGGGAGCTGTTTTTT.

Concerning this clonotype: At one boundary the junction diverges from the germline segment, which might be a read error. V usage is TRBV6-1 and J usage is TRBJ1-6; 10 nucleotides align to TRBD1. CDR1 and CDR2 from the germline V gene are MNHNS and SASEGT. The CDR3 runs 13 residues. The CDR3 is CARSGTGDSPLHF. The CDR3 nucleotides read TGTGCCAGAAGTGGGACAGGGGATTCACCCCTCCACTTT.

The rearrangement joins TRBV5-1 to TRBJ2-3; 8 nucleotides line up with TRBD1. The CDR3 spans 13 residues. The J segment lost 6 bases and the V segment lost 2 bases, leaving 2 bases of the junction unmatched. The germline CDR1 and CDR2 sequences are SGHRS and YFSETQ. The CDR3 coding sequence is TGCGCCAGCAGCTTCCGACAGGGGGATACGCAGTATTTT. This codes for CASSFRQGDTQYF.

This clonotype came up a few times. The genes are TRBV6-2 or TRBV6-3 and TRBJ2-3; the match to TRBD1 covers 9 bases. Germline CDR1 is MNHEY and CDR2 is SVGEGT. CDR3 length equals 15 residues. After removal of 6 bases from V and 5 bases from J, the junction contained 9 bases not matched to a gene. CDR3 sequence: CASRRAGTGLDTQYF. CDR3 DNA: TGTGCCAGCAGAAGAGCCGGGACAGGGTTAGATACGCAGTATTTT.

This clonotype was observed a handful of times. The chain combines TRBV20-1 with TRBJ1-2; D remains ambiguous. This CDR3 has 12 residues. Germline assignment: CDR1 DFQATT and CDR2 SNEGSKA (reference sequence). V was pared by 3 bases and J by 2 bases, with 7 bases between. The CDR3 loop is CSARLGNYGYTF. CDR3 nucleotides: TGCAGTGCTAGGCTGGGAAACTATGGCTACACCTTC.

This chain connects TRBV4-1 to TRBJ2-1; 8 nucleotides align to TRBD1. V was clipped by 1 base and J by 4 bases; unmatched bases: 6. The CDR3 consists of 16 residues. The germline V gene encodes CDR1 MGHRA and CDR2 YSYEKL. The CDR3 loop is CASSQVPGQVYNEQFF. In nucleotides, the CDR3 is TGCGCCAGCAGCCAAGTTCCGGGACAGGTTTACAATGAGCAGTTCTTC.

Comments on this clonotype: A much larger clone is a single base away; this may be a read error. The rearrangement uses TRBV14 and TRBJ2-7, with 7 nucleotides matching TRBD1. V was pared by 1 base and J by 7 bases, with 10 bases of the junction left unmatched. The CDR3 consists of 15 residues. Germline assignment: CDR1 SGHDN and CDR2 FVKESK. CDR3 sequence: CASSQVRGQINEQYF. CDR3 nucleotides: TGTGCCAGCAGCCAAGTGAGGGGACAGATTAATGAGCAGTACTTC.

The chain employs TRBV29-1 and TRBJ2-1; D is ambiguous. CDR1 is SQVTM, CDR2 ANQGSEA, per germline. The CDR3 is 14 residues long. The V and J ends lost 4 bases and 6 bases respectively, with 16 bases between them. This CDR3 is CSVVWVVWSNEQFF. The CDR3 nucleotides read TGCAGCGTTGTCTGGGTCGTTTGGAGCAATGAGCAGTTCTTC.

V and J are TRBV4-1 and TRBJ2-4; TRBD1 is a possible D gene (5 bases). The CDR3 is 16 residues long. The V end was cut by 2 bases, the J end by 1 base, with 12 bases between. Germline assignment: CDR1 MGHRA and CDR2 YSYEKL. The CDR3 DNA follows: TGCGCCAGCAGCCAACCAGGGAACCCGGCCAAAAACATTCAGTACTTC. It translates to CASSQPGNPAKNIQYF.

As concerns this clonotype: The junction does not match germline at one end; this may be a read error. The chain employs TRBV6-6 and TRBJ2-1, with 10 bases aligning to TRBD2. The CDR3 has 16 residues. Per germline, CDR1 MNHNY and CDR2 SVGAGI (reference sequence). The DNA of the CDR3 is TGCGCCAGCAGCCAACGAACTAGCGGGGCTTACAATGAGCAGTTCTTC. Amino acids: CASSQRTSGAYNEQFF.

For the CDR3, the DNA is TGCAGCGTTGTGAAGGGCATCCCAGATACGCAGTATTTT. Its protein product is CSVVKGIPDTQYF. This sequence joins TRBV29-1 and TRBJ2-3; no definite D call. With 4 bases removed from V and 4 bases from J, the gap between germline ends came to 12 bases. Germline values: CDR1 SQVTM, CDR2 ANQGSEA. The CDR3 extends over 13 amino acids.

This chain joins TRBV7-9 and TRBJ2-4, with D unresolved. V lost 5 bases and J 3 bases, leaving 11 bases between the germline ends. In germline, CDR1 is SEHNR, CDR2 FQNEAQ (reference sequence). The CDR3 consists of 14 residues. The CDR3: CASSPKGGKNIQYF. The CDR3 nucleotides read TGTGCCAGCAGCCCAAAGGGTGGCAAAAACATTCAGTACTTC.

The genes are TRBV29-1 and TRBJ2-7; 8 bases line up with TRBD2. CDR3 size: 13 residues. Germline-derived CDR1 and CDR2 are SQVTM and ANQGSEA. V was clipped by 5 bases and J by 3 bases; unmatched bases: 6. The CDR3 spells CSVKLAGGYEQYF. CDR3 nucleotide sequence: TGCAGCGTTAAACTGGCGGGAGGCTACGAGCAGTACTTC.

There are a few counts of this clonotype. The V call is TRBV12-3 or TRBV12-4, the J call TRBJ2-7; 10 bases are a match to TRBD2. This CDR3 has 14 amino acids. Trimming took 6 bases from V and 2 from J; bases not matched to a gene: 4. This CDR3 is CASRLAGITYEQYF. CDR3 nucleotides: TGTGCCAGCAGACTAGCGGGAATAACCTACGAGCAGTACTTC.

This clonotype was seen only a few times. V gene TRBV2 combines with J gene TRBJ2-3; no clear D. This CDR3 has 14 residues. Trimming pared 7 bases from V and 0 bases from J, leaving 11 bases between. Germline assignment: CDR1 SNHLY and CDR2 FYNNEI. CDR3 in DNA: TGTGCCAGCACCGACCGCTCTAGCACAGATACGCAGTATTTT. Its translation is CASTDRSSTDTQYF.

The CDR3 spells CSVTQGAPTEAFF. The CDR3 nucleotides read TGCAGCGTCACCCAAGGAGCGCCCACTGAAGCTTTCTTT. The V and J genes are TRBV29-1 and TRBJ1-1; D unresolved. Trimming removed 6 bases from V and 4 bases from J, with 15 bases in between. CDR1 is SQVTM and CDR2 is ANQGSEA in the germline V gene. This CDR3 region has 13 residues. Combining the CDR3 with reference TRBV29-1 and TRBJ1-1 gives the whole variable domain SAVISQKPSRDICQRGTSLTIQCQVDSQVTMMFWYRQQPGQSLTLIATANQGSEATYESGFVIDKFPISRPNLTFSTLTVSNMSPEDSSIYLCSVTQGAPTEAFFGQGTRLTVV.

The chain recombines TRBV7-9 with TRBJ2-5; D gene unclear. The CDR3 runs to 15 residues. Germline lookup yields CDR1 SEHNR and CDR2 FQNEAQ (reference sequence). V dropped 7 bases and J dropped 10 bases, with 25 bases sitting between them. CDR3 nucleotides: TGTGCCAGCAATCACGCAGGCGGACCAAGTGGGATCCAGTACTTC. Protein: CASNHAGGPSGIQYF.

Concerning this clonotype itself: A read error may be the cause here, since a much bigger clone is one base away. The chain is built from TRBV5-1 and TRBJ1-6; tentatively, D is TRBD1 (5 bases). V lost 0 bases and J lost 10, with 8 bases in between. The V gene's germline CDR1 is SGHRS and CDR2 YFSETQ. The CDR3 consists of 13 residues. This CDR3 is CASSLGQKSPLHF. Written as DNA, the CDR3 is TGCGCCAGCAGCTTGGGACAGAAATCACCCCTCCACTTT.

V is TRBV29-1 and J is TRBJ2-1; 10 nucleotides agree with TRBD2. The CDR3 length is 14 residues. Germline loops: CDR1 SQVTM, CDR2 ANQGSEA. V was clipped by 7 bases and J by 8 bases; unmatched bases: 11. The CDR3 DNA reads TGCAGCGCAACCCCTAGCGGGAGTATTGATGAGCAGTTCTTC. Amino acids: CSATPSGSIDEQFF.

The gene calls are TRBV12-3 or TRBV12-4 and TRBJ2-3; a possible D gene is TRBD2 (5 bases). V lost 8 bases to trimming and J lost 0 bases, with 12 bases between them. CDR3 size: 14 residues. CDR3 coding DNA: TGTGCCAGCCTACTCAGCGGTAGCACAGATACGCAGTATTTT. It codes for CASLLSGSTDTQYF.

The chain has TRBV20-1 and TRBJ2-1; D assignment may be TRBD1 or TRBD2 (5 bases each). The V end lost 1 base, the J end lost 8 bases, and 21 bases lay between the germline ends. CDR1 is DFQATT and CDR2 is SNEGSKA in the germline V gene (reference sequence). The CDR3 extends over 16 amino acids. CDR3 protein: CSARVFGTEEFDEQFF. The CDR3 DNA reads as TGCAGTGCTAGAGTGTTTGGGACGGAGGAGTTCGATGAGCAGTTCTTC.

This clonotype was found once. CDR3 in DNA: TGCGCCAGCAGCCGAGCCGGGATTATACAGTACTTC. Translated, it gives CASSRAGIIQYF. The chain employs TRBV4-1 and TRBJ2-5; D is possibly TRBD2 (5 bases). CDR1 and CDR2 (germline): MGHRA, YSYEKL. V was clipped by 4 bases and J by 11 bases, with 14 bases between them. This CDR3 contains 12 residues.

J is TRBJ2-1 and V is TRBV29-1; 7 bases map to TRBD2. V trimming: 5 bases; J trimming: 4 bases; junction bases outside the gene matches: 8. Germline CDR1 is SQVTM and CDR2 is ANQGSEA. The CDR3 extends over 14 amino acids. The CDR3 reads CSVNGRERYNEQFF. DNA of the CDR3: TGCAGCGTTAATGGGCGGGAGAGGTACAATGAGCAGTTCTTC.